The present entry profiles one T cell receptor (beta chain) with its context. In the authors' workflow: Nucleated cell counts were estimated from reference gene primer amplification. TCRdb's table, derived via immunoSEQ multiplex PCR, lists solely in-frame clones and lacks some. V, J and clone size derive from that table, while D and trimming were established from the DNA sequence. The data show roughly 110,000 clones, about 85% seen once. The CDR3 loop spans 15 amino acids. Trimming removed 1 base at V and 4 bases at J, with 13 bases between. Germline V lookup: CDR1 LGHNA, CDR2 YSLEER. The entry originates in a study of blood T cell repertoires in COVID-19. Study-level information: Acute and convalescent COVID-19 samples came from the United States, Italy and Spain. Sample material is recorded as cDNA or gDNA derived from T cells, B-cell-depleted T cells, or PBMCs.

The clonotype originates from a human donor in a cohort sampled during active COVID-19. The chain employs TRBV4-3 and TRBJ1-1; D is unclear. The sample was peripheral blood. This chain's CDR3 is CASSQVGGVSTEAFF. The CDR3 bases are TGCGCCAGCAGCCAAGTAGGCGGTGTCTCCACTGAAGCTTTCTTT.